The 21 T cell receptor beta chains reported below all come from one sample, sequenced in a study of blood T cell repertoires in COVID-19. This table comes from immunoSEQ multiplex PCR, and its TCRdb copy is limited to in-frame clones, with some not included. The repertoire has about 68,000 clones, about nine tenths of them found once; the top ten carry 6.5% to 9%. Material: peripheral blood. The origin of the receptors is a man aged 25-45 years with acute or convalescent COVID-19.

The chain combines TRBV28 with TRBJ2-7; 10 bases match TRBD2. CDR3 length: 15 residues. V lost 2 bases to trimming and J lost 3 bases; unmatched junction nucleotides: 4. From germline, CDR1 is MDHEN and CDR2 SYDVKM. CDR3 residues: CASSLGASGSYEQYF. The CDR3 coding sequence is TGTGCCAGCAGTTTAGGTGCTAGCGGGAGCTACGAGCAGTACTTC. The complete variable domain, with remaining parts taken from reference TRBV28 and TRBJ2-7, reads DVKVTQSSRYLVKRTGEKVFLECVQDMDHENMFWYRQDPGLGLRLIYFSYDVKMKEKGDIPEGYSVSREKKERFSLILESASTNQTSMYLCASSLGASGSYEQYFGPGTRLTVT.

CDR3: CASRGQLANTGELFF. DNA of the CDR3: TGTGCCAGCAGGGGACAGCTCGCGAACACCGGGGAGCTGTTTTTT. This chain links TRBV28 with TRBJ2-2, with 7 bases that match TRBD1. CDR1 is MDHEN, CDR2 SYDVKM, per germline. CDR3 size: 15 residues. J was trimmed by 0 bases and V by 6 bases; bases with no gene match: 4. Supplemented by reference TRBV28 and TRBJ2-2, the full variable domain reads DVKVTQSSRYLVKRTGEKVFLECVQDMDHENMFWYRQDPGLGLRLIYFSYDVKMKEKGDIPEGYSVSREKKERFSLILESASTNQTSMYLCASRGQLANTGELFFGEGSRLTVL.

This chain's CDR3 is CASSLVPAAAETQYF. The CDR3, as DNA: TGTGCCAGCAGCTTGGTTCCGGCAGCGGCAGAGACCCAGTACTTC. The genes are TRBV7-9 and TRBJ2-5; maybe TRBD2 (5 bases). The germline V and J ends were trimmed by 3 bases and 4 bases, with 15 bases remaining between them. The CDR3 sequence is 15 residues long. Per germline, CDR1 SEHNR and CDR2 FQNEAQ (reference sequence).

The chain links TRBV6-5 to TRBJ2-3, with D possibly TRBD2 on 6 matching bases. Germline CDR1 is MNHEY and CDR2 is SVGAGI. This CDR3 has 14 amino acids. With 7 bases removed from V and 6 bases from J, the gap between germline ends came to 17 bases. CDR3 DNA: TGTGCCAGCATGCGGACTACCGAACCGGATACGCAGTATTTT. The encoded protein is CASMRTTEPDTQYF.

V gene TRBV2 combines with J gene TRBJ2-3, with 7 bases lining up with TRBD1. The CDR3 consists of 13 residues. Trimming took 10 bases from V and 0 from J; bases not matched to a gene: 4. The germline gives CDR1 SNHLY, CDR2 FYNNEI. CDR3 nucleotides: TGTGCCAACCGACAGGGAAGCACAGATACGCAGTATTTT. The encoded protein is CANRQGSTDTQYF.

This clone was counted only a few times. The chain couples TRBV5-1 to TRBJ1-4; no reliable D call. Trimming removed 1 base at V and 8 bases at J, with 9 bases between. This CDR3 spans 13 amino acids. Per germline, CDR1 SGHRS and CDR2 YFSETQ. CDR3: CASSLYVAEKLFF. CDR3 nucleotides: TGCGCCAGCAGCTTGTATGTAGCGGAAAAACTGTTTTTT.

This chain joins TRBV3-1 (or the pseudogene TRBV3-2) and TRBJ1-6; D is possibly TRBD1 (6 bases). CDR1 is LGHDT, CDR2 YNNKEL, per germline (reference sequence). V gave up 2 bases and J gave up 6 bases, with 17 bases separating them. This CDR3 is 17 amino acids long. The DNA of the CDR3 is TGTGCCAGCAGCCAAACAAGGACAGACCTTTTTAATTCACCCCTCCACTTT. Its translation is CASSQTRTDLFNSPLHF.

This chain connects TRBV7-9 to TRBJ2-7; TRBD2 might be the D (6 bases). This CDR3 comprises 14 residues. CDR1 SEHNR and CDR2 FQNEAQ come from the germline V gene (reference sequence). Trimming pared 6 bases from V and 3 bases from J, leaving 15 bases between. As DNA, the CDR3 is TGTGCCAGCAGGGAGGCCGGGAGCGGCTACGAGCAGTACTTC. Encoded protein: CASREAGSGYEQYF. The complete variable domain, with remaining parts taken from reference TRBV7-9 and TRBJ2-7, reads DTGVSQNPRHKITKRGQNVTFRCDPISEHNRLYWYRQTLGQGPEFLTYFQNEAQLEKSRLLSDRFSAERPKGSFSTLEIQRTEQGDSAMYLCASREAGSGYEQYFGPGTRLTVT.

Here the CDR3 DNA reads TGTGCCAGCAGCTTAGCAGGAGCGGGAGGGTCCGTAGCCAAAAACATTCAGTACTTC. It specifies CASSLAGAGGSVAKNIQYF. The chain combines TRBV7-6 with TRBJ2-4, with 10 bases aligning to TRBD2. After removal of 0 bases from V and 0 bases from J, the junction contained 8 bases not matched to a gene. The CDR3 has 19 residues. Per germline, CDR1 SGHVS and CDR2 FNYEAQ.

The CDR3 bases are TGTGCCAGTAGTGCACAGGGGACCGGGGTCGAGCAGTACTTC. The encoded protein is CASSAQGTGVEQYF. The chain employs TRBV19 and TRBJ2-7, with 7 bases fitting TRBD1. With 5 bases clipped from V and 6 bases from J, the junction kept 10 bases outside the gene matches. The V gene's germline CDR1 is LNHDA and CDR2 SQIVND (reference sequence). The CDR3 sequence is 14 residues long.

This chain joins TRBV28 and TRBJ2-1; D is possibly TRBD1 (7 bases). Trimming took 7 bases from V and 9 from J, leaving 22 bases between them. Germline V gives CDR1 MDHEN, CDR2 SYDVKM. CDR3 length: 15 residues. The CDR3 spells CASITGAGSFAEQFF. CDR3 sequence (DNA): TGTGCCAGCATCACAGGGGCGGGGAGCTTCGCTGAGCAGTTCTTC.

The J gene is TRBJ1-2, the V gene TRBV6-5; 9 nucleotides line up with TRBD1. V was pared by 10 bases and J by 7 bases, with 7 bases of the junction left unmatched. The CDR3 runs to 12 residues. Germline CDR1 and CDR2: MNHEY and SVGAGI. CDR3 residues: CAIGAQGAGYTF. In nucleotides, the CDR3 is TGTGCCATTGGGGCACAGGGGGCTGGCTACACCTTC.

The V call is TRBV6-5, the J call TRBJ2-7, with 7 positions matching TRBD1. V was clipped by 4 bases and J by 4 bases; unmatched bases: 4. Germline assignment: CDR1 MNHEY and CDR2 SVGAGI. CDR3 length: 13 amino acids. The CDR3 DNA reads TGTGCCAGCAGTTTGGGACAGCAGTACGAGCAGTACTTC. It specifies CASSLGQQYEQYF.

The chain uses TRBV5-6 and TRBJ1-3; TRBD1 aligns across 8 bases. Losses at the gene ends were 2 bases for V and 1 base for J; bases not matched to a gene: 2. The germline V gene has CDR1 SGHDT and CDR2 YYEEEE. This CDR3 spans 15 amino acids. The CDR3 region has the DNA TGTGCCAGCAGCTTCAGGGGGCCATCTGGAAACACCATATATTTT. It specifies CASSFRGPSGNTIYF.

This chain joins TRBV5-5 and TRBJ2-5; TRBD2 might be the D (5 bases). The V gene's germline CDR1 is SGHKS and CDR2 YYEKEE (reference sequence). CDR3 length: 13 residues. The V gene lost 2 bases and the J gene lost 5 bases, with 10 bases spanning the gap. CDR3 nucleotides: TGTGCCAGCAGCTTAAATAGAGGGGAGACCCAGTACTTC. Its translation is CASSLNRGETQYF.

This clone came up once. The chain employs TRBV15 and TRBJ1-5, with D perhaps matching TRBD1 (6 bases). Germline assignment: CDR1 LNHNV and CDR2 YYDKDF (reference sequence). V gave up 2 bases and J gave up 4 bases, with 12 bases separating them. The CDR3 loop spans 15 amino acids. The CDR3 nucleotides read TGTGCCACCAGCAGAACAAGACAGGTTAATCAGCCCCAGCATTTT. Residues: CATSRTRQVNQPQHF. Variable domain in full (rest from reference TRBV15 and TRBJ1-5): DAMVIQNPRYQVTQFGKPVTLSCSQTLNHNVMYWYQQKSSQAPKLLFHYYDKDFNNEADTPDNFQSRRPNTSFCFLDIRSPGLGDTAMYLCATSRTRQVNQPQHFGDGTRLSIL.

This clone was counted a single time. This chain connects TRBV6-6 to TRBJ2-5, with D possibly being TRBD1 (5 bases). Trimming removed 7 bases at V and 5 bases at J, with 8 bases between. The CDR3 sequence is 11 residues long. In germline, CDR1 is MNHNY, CDR2 SVGAGI (reference sequence). The DNA of the CDR3 is TGTGCCAGCAAAAAGGGGGAGACCCAGTACTTC. Protein sequence: CASKKGETQYF.

This clone was seen only a few times. This sequence joins TRBV6-6 and TRBJ1-2; 7 nucleotides match TRBD1. In germline, CDR1 is MNHNY, CDR2 SVGAGI (reference sequence). The CDR3 runs to 14 residues. Losses at the gene ends were 6 bases for V and 0 bases for J; bases not matched to a gene: 4. This chain's CDR3 is CASRYGQANYGYTF. The CDR3 bases are TGTGCCAGCAGATATGGACAGGCTAACTATGGCTACACCTTC.

This rearrangement joins TRBV7-6 to TRBJ2-3, with TRBD2 matching over 8 bases. The CDR3 loop spans 15 amino acids. V shed 6 bases and J 2 bases; nucleotides not matched to a gene: 7. CDR1 and CDR2 from the germline V gene are SGHVS and FNYEAQ. CDR3 loop: CASSQGLAITDTQYF. CDR3 bases: TGTGCCAGCAGTCAAGGACTAGCCATCACAGATACGCAGTATTTT.

This rearrangement joins TRBV15 to TRBJ2-5; 7 bases are a match to TRBD1. This CDR3 is built from 14 residues. With 5 bases clipped from V and 5 bases from J, the junction kept 8 bases outside the gene matches. Germline V lookup: CDR1 LNHNV, CDR2 YYDKDF (reference sequence). The CDR3 reads CATSLDRVGETQYF. The CDR3 nucleotides read TGTGCCACCAGCCTCGACAGGGTTGGGGAGACCCAGTACTTC. Complete variable domain (other parts from reference TRBV15 and TRBJ2-5): DAMVIQNPRYQVTQFGKPVTLSCSQTLNHNVMYWYQQKSSQAPKLLFHYYDKDFNNEADTPDNFQSRRPNTSFCFLDIRSPGLGDTAMYLCATSLDRVGETQYFGPGTRLLVL.

The J gene is TRBJ2-3, the V gene TRBV7-2; no clear D. The V end was cut by 5 bases, the J end by 2 bases, with 8 bases between. Per germline, CDR1 SGHTA and CDR2 FQGNSA. The CDR3 runs 13 residues. As DNA, the CDR3 is TGTGCCAGCAGCGCCATCTACACAGATACGCAGTATTTT. Amino acid sequence: CASSAIYTDTQYF.